This entry describes one T cell receptor beta chain. What it binds is not known. The sample belongs to a study of vaccination effects on CD4 cells after COVID-19. Produced via immunoSEQ multiplex PCR; TCRdb's table is partial and in-frame only. The data show about 72,000 clones, 75% to 85% seen once. CDR3 length: 15 amino acids. Germline values: CDR1 MNHNS, CDR2 SASEGT. Trimming cost V 2 bases and J 8 bases, with 18 bases left between them. Within the ViraFEST assay, antigen-specific CD4+ T cells underwent expansion with viral peptide pools prior to sequencing. Investigators separated out CD4+ T cells once around nine days of culture had passed. Each participant was given two doses of one vaccine (BNT162b2 or mRNA-1273). On days 3 and 7, fresh IL-2 medium replaced half the medium.

Here the sequenced sample was CD4+ T cells from PBMCs cultured with HCoV-229E spike peptides, taken after COVID-19 vaccination. The chain has TRBV6-1 and TRBJ1-2; possibly TRBD1 for D (6 bases). This TCR was recovered from a human donor who received a COVID-19 vaccine. CDR3: CASSERQAGSAGYTF. The DNA of the CDR3 is TGTGCCAGCAGTGAACGACAGGCCGGATCTGCGGGCTACACCTTC.